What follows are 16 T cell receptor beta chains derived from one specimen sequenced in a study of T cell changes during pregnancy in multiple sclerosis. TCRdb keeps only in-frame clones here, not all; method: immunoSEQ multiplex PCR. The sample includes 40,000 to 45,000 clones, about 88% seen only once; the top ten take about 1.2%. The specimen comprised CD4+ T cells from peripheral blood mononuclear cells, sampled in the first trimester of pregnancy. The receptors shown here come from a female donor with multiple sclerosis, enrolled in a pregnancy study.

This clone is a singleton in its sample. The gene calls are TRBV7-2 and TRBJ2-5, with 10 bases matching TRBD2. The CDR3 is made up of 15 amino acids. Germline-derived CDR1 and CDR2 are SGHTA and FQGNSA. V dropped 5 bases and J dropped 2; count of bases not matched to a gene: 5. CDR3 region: CASSGQGLAQETQYF. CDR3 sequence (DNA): TGTGCCAGCAGCGGCCAGGGACTAGCGCAAGAGACCCAGTACTTC.

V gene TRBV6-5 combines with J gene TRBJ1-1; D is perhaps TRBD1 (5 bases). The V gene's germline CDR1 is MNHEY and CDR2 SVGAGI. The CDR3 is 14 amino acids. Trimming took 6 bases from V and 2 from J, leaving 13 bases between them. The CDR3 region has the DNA TGTGCCAGCAGGGGGCGGGGGGTCAACACTGAAGCTTTCTTT. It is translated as CASRGRGVNTEAFF.

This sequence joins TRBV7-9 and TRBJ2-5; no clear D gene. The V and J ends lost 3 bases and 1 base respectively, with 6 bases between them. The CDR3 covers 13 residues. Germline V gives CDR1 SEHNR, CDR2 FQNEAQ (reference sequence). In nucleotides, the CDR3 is TGTGCCAGCAGCTTTTACAGCCAAGAGACCCAGTACTTC. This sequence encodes CASSFYSQETQYF.

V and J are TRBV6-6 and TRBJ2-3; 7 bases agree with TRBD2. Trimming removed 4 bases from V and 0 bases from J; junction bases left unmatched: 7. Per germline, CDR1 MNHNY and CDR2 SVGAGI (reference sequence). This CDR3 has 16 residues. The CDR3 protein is CASSSLAETSTDTQYF. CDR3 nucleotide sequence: TGTGCCAGCAGTTCCCTAGCGGAAACTAGCACAGATACGCAGTATTTT.

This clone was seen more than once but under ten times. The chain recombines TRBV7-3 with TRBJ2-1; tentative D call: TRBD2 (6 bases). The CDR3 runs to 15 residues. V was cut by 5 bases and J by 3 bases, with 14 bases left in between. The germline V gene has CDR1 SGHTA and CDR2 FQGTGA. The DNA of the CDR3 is TGTGCCAGCAGCGGGGACCAGGGAGGCTACAATGAGCAGTTCTTC. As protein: CASSGDQGGYNEQFF.

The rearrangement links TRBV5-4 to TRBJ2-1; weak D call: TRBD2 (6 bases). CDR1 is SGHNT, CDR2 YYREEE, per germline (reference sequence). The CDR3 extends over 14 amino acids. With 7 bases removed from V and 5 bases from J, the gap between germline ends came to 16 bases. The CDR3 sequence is CASFRRLGNNEQFF. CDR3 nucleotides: TGTGCCAGCTTTCGCAGACTAGGGAACAATGAGCAGTTCTTC.

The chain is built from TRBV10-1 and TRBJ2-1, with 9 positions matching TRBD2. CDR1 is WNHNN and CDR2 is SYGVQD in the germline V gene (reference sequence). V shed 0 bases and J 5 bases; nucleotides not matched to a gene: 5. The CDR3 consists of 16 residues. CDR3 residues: CASSESAGGRHNEQFF. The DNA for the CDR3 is TGCGCCAGCAGTGAGTCGGCGGGAGGGCGACACAATGAGCAGTTCTTC.

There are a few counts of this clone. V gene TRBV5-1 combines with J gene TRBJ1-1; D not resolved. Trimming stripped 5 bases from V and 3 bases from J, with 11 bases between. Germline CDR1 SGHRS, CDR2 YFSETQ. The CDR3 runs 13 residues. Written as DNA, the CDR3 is TGCGCCAGCAGTTCCGAGGTCGACACTGAAGCTTTCTTT. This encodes CASSSEVDTEAFF.

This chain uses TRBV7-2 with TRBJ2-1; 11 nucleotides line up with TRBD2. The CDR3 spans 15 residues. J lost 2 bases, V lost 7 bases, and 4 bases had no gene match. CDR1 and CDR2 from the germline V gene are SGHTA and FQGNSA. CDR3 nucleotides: TGTGCCAGCAATCAACTAGCGGGAGCCTACAATGAGCAGTTCTTC. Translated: CASNQLAGAYNEQFF.

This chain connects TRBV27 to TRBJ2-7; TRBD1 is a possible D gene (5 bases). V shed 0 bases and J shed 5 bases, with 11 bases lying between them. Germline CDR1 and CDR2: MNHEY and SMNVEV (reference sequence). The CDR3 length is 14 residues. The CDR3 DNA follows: TGTGCCAGCAGTTTATCCAGACCGACAGACGAGCAGTACTTC. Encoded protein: CASSLSRPTDEQYF.

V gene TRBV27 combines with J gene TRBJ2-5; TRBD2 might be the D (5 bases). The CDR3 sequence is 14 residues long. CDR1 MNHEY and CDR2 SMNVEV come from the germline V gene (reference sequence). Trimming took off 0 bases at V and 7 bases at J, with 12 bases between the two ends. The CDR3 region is CASSLSQVEGTQYF. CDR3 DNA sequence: TGTGCCAGCAGTTTATCGCAAGTTGAGGGGACCCAGTACTTC.

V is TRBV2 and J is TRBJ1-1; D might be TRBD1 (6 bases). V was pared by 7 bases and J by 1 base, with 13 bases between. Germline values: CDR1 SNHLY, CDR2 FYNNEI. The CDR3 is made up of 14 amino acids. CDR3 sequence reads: CASTAGVRNTEAFF. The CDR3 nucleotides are TGTGCCAGCACCGCAGGGGTAAGGAACACTGAAGCTTTCTTT. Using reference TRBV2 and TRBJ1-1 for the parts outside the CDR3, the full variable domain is EPEVTQTPSHQVTQMGQEVILRCVPISNHLYFYWYRQILGQKVEFLVSFYNNEISEKSEIFDDQFSVERPDGSNFTLKIRSTKLEDSAMYFCASTAGVRNTEAFFGQGTRLTVV.

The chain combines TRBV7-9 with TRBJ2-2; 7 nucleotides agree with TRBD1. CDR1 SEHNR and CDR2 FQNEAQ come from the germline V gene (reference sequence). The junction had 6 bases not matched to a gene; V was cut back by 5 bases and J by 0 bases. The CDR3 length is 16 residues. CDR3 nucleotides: TGTGCCAGCAGCCGACCCGGGACAGCGAACACCGGGGAGCTGTTTTTT. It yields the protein CASSRPGTANTGELFF.

CDR3 protein: CASSLDRIYTEAFF. In DNA form, the CDR3 reads TGCGCCAGCAGCTTGGACAGGATTTACACTGAAGCTTTCTTT. The rearrangement uses TRBV5-1 and TRBJ1-1; tentative D call: TRBD1 (5 bases). The germline gives CDR1 SGHRS, CDR2 YFSETQ. The germline V and J ends were trimmed by 0 bases and 3 bases, with 9 bases remaining between them. The CDR3 runs 14 residues.

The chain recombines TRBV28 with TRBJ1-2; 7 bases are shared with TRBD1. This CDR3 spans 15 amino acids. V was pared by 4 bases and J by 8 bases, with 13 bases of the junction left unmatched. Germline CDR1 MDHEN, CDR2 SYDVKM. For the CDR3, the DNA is TGTGCCAGCAGTTCCCTTGGACAGGTCGACTCCGGCTACACCTTC. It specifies CASSSLGQVDSGYTF.

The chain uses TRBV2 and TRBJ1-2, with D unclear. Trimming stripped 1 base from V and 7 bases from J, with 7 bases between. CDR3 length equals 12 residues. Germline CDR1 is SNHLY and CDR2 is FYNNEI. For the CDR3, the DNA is TGTGCCAGCAGTGAAGGCAGGCCTGGCTACACCTTC. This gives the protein CASSEGRPGYTF.